This T cell receptor beta chain was recorded in a study of blood T cell repertoires in COVID-19. Background on the study: The study drew acute and convalescent COVID-19 samples from the United States, Italy and Spain.

Clones were read by immunoSEQ multiplex PCR, and TCRdb kept only the in-frame ones, dropping some. The sample holds 75,000 to 90,000 clones; roughly 91% are singletons and the top ten take about 2%. The TCR comes from a woman aged 50 to 60 in a cohort sampled during active COVID-19. The sequenced sample was peripheral blood.

The CDR3 reads CASSLGATTSSYEQYF. DNA of the CDR3: TGTGCCAGCAGCTTGGGTGCCACTACAAGCTCCTACGAGCAGTACTTC. V usage is TRBV5-5 and J usage is TRBJ2-7; unclear D gene. The CDR3 contains 16 residues. Trimming took 0 bases from V and 0 from J, leaving 13 bases between them. Germline V lookup: CDR1 SGHKS, CDR2 YYEKEE (reference sequence).